This T cell receptor beta chain emerged from a study of shared clonotypes between healthy human individuals. Turning to the study itself: Sampling drew on donors who were a couple of women and a few men aged 18 to 49. There were three CD4 naive, three CD4 memory, two CD8 naive and one CD8 memory plates per donor.

This clone was counted only a few times. The target antigen is unknown. Whole-study results and caveats: Four donors had about 5% of their naive CD4 clonotypes in common. Owing to a small donor count, the genetic and exposure-history diversity represented was limited.

The table came from immunoSEQ multiplex PCR; TCRdb's copy has only in-frame clones and leaves some out. The table lists over 950,000 clones, approximately 80% of them singletons. The CDR3 consists of 16 residues. Germline CDR1 is MNHNY and CDR2 is SVGAGI (reference sequence). Trimming cost V 2 bases and J 3 bases, with 16 bases left between them. The chain uses TRBV6-6 and TRBJ2-5; unclear D gene. This receptor was identified in a man younger than 35 in good health. Some clones in this sample may be carry-over from other donors' samples. Sequences were obtained from memory CD4+ T cells from PBMCs. Noted subset: CD45RA-negative fraction. CDR3 coding DNA: TGTGCCAGCAGTTACCCCCTTGCCACAGTTGAAGAGACCCAGTACTTC. Translating gives CASSYPLATVEETQYF.